This T cell receptor beta chain came from a study of a mutant IDH1 vaccine in newly diagnosed glioma. V lost 0 bases, J lost 0 bases, and 15 bases lay in between. The CDR3 spans 17 residues. The V gene's germline CDR1 is SGDLS and CDR2 YYNGEE. Concerning this clone itself: Its specificity is unknown.

Time point in this sample: week 35, safety follow-up. With topical imiquimod, each dose of the vaccine consisted of 300 ug of mutant IDH1 20-mer peptide. The method was immunoSEQ multiplex PCR; TCRdb's version includes in-frame clones alone and lacks a portion of them. The data contain about 72,000 clones, approximately 81% of them seen just once; the ten biggest clones take up approximately 12%. The rearrangement uses TRBV9 and TRBJ1-2; TRBD1 is a possible D gene (6 bases). The starting material was PBMCs, obtained from a glioma patient whose treatment included an IDH1 peptide vaccine. The clonotype originates from a man aged 18 to 29 with glioma. The CDR3: CASSVDSTGLTNYGYTF. The DNA of the CDR3 is TGTGCCAGCAGCGTAGATAGCACAGGGCTCACTAACTATGGCTACACCTTC.